This T cell receptor (beta chain) was documented in a study of T cell changes during pregnancy in multiple sclerosis. The V gene end was trimmed by 3 bases and the J gene end by 3 bases; junction bases not matched to a gene: 4. This CDR3 region has 16 residues. The germline gives CDR1 SGHAT, CDR2 FQNNGV. The data were produced by immunoSEQ multiplex PCR, yet TCRdb's version contains in-frame clones alone and is incomplete. This table has some 87,000 clones, more than 90% appearing once. The sample was peripheral blood, taken in the second trimester of pregnancy. The origin of this receptor is a female donor with multiple sclerosis, enrolled in a pregnancy study. The chain couples TRBV11-2 to TRBJ2-3; TRBD2 matches 12 bases. The CDR3 loop is CASSLTSGSRTDTQYF. CDR3 in DNA: TGTGCCAGCAGCTTGACTAGCGGGAGTCGAACAGATACGCAGTATTTT.